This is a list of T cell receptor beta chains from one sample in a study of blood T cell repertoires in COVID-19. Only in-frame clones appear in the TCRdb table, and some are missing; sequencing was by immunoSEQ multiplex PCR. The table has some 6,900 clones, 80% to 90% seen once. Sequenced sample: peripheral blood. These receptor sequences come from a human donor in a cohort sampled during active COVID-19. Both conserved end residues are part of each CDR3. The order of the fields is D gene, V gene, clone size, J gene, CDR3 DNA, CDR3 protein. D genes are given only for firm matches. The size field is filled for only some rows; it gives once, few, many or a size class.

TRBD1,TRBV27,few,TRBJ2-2,TGTGCCAGCAGTTTATTGGTACAGGGGGGCACCGGGGAGCTGTTTTTT,CASSLLVQGGTGELFF
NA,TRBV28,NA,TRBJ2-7,TGTGCCAGCAGTTTATACCCCGTCCGAGGGGAGCAGTACTTC,CASSLYPVRGEQYF
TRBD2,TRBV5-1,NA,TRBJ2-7,TGCGCCAGCACCCCAGCGGGAGGGTCCTACGAGCAGTACTTC,CASTPAGGSYEQYF
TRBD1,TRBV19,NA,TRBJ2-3,TGTGCCAGTACTGACAGGGGGCGAGGGGTAGATACGCAGTATTTT,CASTDRGRGVDTQYF
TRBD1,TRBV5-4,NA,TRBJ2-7,TGTGCCAGCAGCTTTGTACAGGACAGGGGGGGCGAGCAGTACTTC,CASSFVQDRGGEQYF
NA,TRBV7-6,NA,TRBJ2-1,TGTGCCAGCAGCTTACAACAATCCAATGAGCAGTTCTTC,CASSLQQSNEQFF
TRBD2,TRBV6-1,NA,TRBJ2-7,TGTGCCAGCAGTGAAATAAGCGGGGGGGCAGACGAGCAGTACTTC,CASSEISGGADEQYF
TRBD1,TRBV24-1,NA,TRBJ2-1,TGTGCCACCAGTGACTCCTCGCCCAGGGGGCGTCGTAATGAGCAGTTCTTC,CATSDSSPRGRRNEQFF
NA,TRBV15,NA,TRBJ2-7,TGTGCCACCAGCAGAGTTCAGTTCTACGAGCAGTACTTC,CATSRVQFYEQYF
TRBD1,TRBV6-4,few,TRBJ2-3,TGTGCCAGCAGCCCGACAGGGGAGTCAGATACGCAGTATTTT,CASSPTGESDTQYF
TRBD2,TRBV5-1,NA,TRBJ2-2,TGCGCCAGCAGCCAGTATAGCGGGAGTTGGACCGGGGAGCTGTTTTTT,CASSQYSGSWTGELFF
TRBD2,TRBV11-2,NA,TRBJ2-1,TGTGCCAGCAGCCCAGCGGGACGTAAAGCCTTGAGCTCCTACAATGAGCAGTTCTTC,CASSPAGRKALSSYNEQFF
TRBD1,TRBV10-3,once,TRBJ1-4,TGTGCCATCAGTGAGTCTAAAACGGGGACAGGGCCAAAACTGTTTTTT,CAISESKTGTGPKLFF
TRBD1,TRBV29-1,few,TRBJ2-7,TGCAGCGTCGAACAGGGGGGATACGAGCAGTACTTC,CSVEQGGYEQYF
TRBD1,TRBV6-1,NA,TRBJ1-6,TGTGCCAGCAGTGAAGGGACAGGGAATTCACCCCTCCACTTT,CASSEGTGNSPLHF
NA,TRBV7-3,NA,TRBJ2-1,TGTGCCAGCAGCTTGGGACTGGGGTACAATGAGCAGTTCTTC,CASSLGLGYNEQFF
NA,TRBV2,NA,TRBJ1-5,TGTGCCAGCAACAGGGTCGGGAATCAGCCCCAGCATTTT,CASNRVGNQPQHF
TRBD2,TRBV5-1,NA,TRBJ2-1,TGCGCCAGCAGCTTGGTGGCTAGCGGGAGCAATGAGCAGTTCTTC,CASSLVASGSNEQFF
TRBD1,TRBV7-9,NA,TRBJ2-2,TGTGCCAGCAGCTACGACCAGGGGACAGGAGCGAACACCGGGGAGCTGTTTTTT,CASSYDQGTGANTGELFF
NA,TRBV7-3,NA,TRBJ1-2,TGTGCCAGCAGCCCGGGGGTTAGCTATGGCTACACCTTC,CASSPGVSYGYTF
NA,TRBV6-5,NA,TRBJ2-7,TGTGCCAGCAGTAGTCAGGGAATCCCCTACGAGCAGTACTTC,CASSSQGIPYEQYF
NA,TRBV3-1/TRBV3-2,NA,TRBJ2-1,TGTGCCAGCAGCCAAGGGCACATAACTAGTGAGCAGTTCTTC,CASSQGHITSEQFF
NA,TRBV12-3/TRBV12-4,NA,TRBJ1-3,TGTGCCAGCAGTTTAGCGCGACAGCAACCCATATATTTT,CASSLARQQPIYF
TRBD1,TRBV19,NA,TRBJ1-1,TGTGCCAGTAGTCAGACAGGGGGGGCCACTGAAGCTTTCTTT,CASSQTGGATEAFF
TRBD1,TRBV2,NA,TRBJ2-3,TGTGCCAGCGGGACAGATACTTACACAGATACGCAGTATTTT,CASGTDTYTDTQYF
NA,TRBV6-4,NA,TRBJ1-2,TGTGCCAGCAGTCAATCAGGGGTAGGCGGCTACACCTTC,CASSQSGVGGYTF
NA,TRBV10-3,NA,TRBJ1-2,TGTGCCATCAGTGAACGAGGGTGGACCGAGGGATATGGCTACACCTTC,CAISERGWTEGYGYTF
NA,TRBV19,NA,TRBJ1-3,TGTGCCAGCATGGAAGGAGTGGAGACTGGAAACACCATATATTTT,CASMEGVETGNTIYF